The 27 T cell receptor beta chains below come from one sample, sequenced in a study of T cell responses to AZD1222 COVID-19 vaccine. The method was immunoSEQ multiplex PCR; TCRdb's version includes in-frame clones alone and lacks a portion of them. The data show about 120,000 clones, about nine tenths seen once. The source was peripheral blood, collected on day 0 of MenACWY control vaccination. These receptors were taken from an adult in good health.

The chain carries TRBV6-4 and TRBJ1-1, with TRBD1 as a possible D gene (5 bases). Germline lookup yields CDR1 MRHNA and CDR2 SNTAGT. CDR3 length: 18 amino acids. Trimming cost V 2 bases and J 1 base, with 20 bases left between them. In DNA form, the CDR3 reads TGTGCCAGCAGTGACGGGGAGGAGGCCGAGGGGTGGAACACTGAAGCTTTCTTT. It yields the protein CASSDGEEAEGWNTEAFF.

The chain couples TRBV27 to TRBJ1-1; D unresolved. The V gene's germline CDR1 is MNHEY and CDR2 SMNVEV (reference sequence). This CDR3 is 15 amino acids long. With 6 bases removed from V and 4 bases from J, the gap between germline ends came to 18 bases. The CDR3 is CASSPLEGVSTEAFF. The CDR3 coding sequence is TGTGCCAGCAGCCCTCTAGAAGGTGTAAGCACTGAAGCTTTCTTT.

J is TRBJ1-2 and V is TRBV11-2; D gene uncertain. Trimming shortened V by 3 bases and J by 0 bases, and 11 bases separated the two germline ends. This CDR3 is 15 amino acids long. CDR1 is SGHAT and CDR2 is FQNNGV in the germline V gene. DNA of the CDR3: TGTGCCAGCAGCTTTACTGGGCCCGCTAACTATGGCTACACCTTC. It yields the protein CASSFTGPANYGYTF.

The V call is TRBV13, the J call TRBJ2-7; 9 positions match TRBD1. V was clipped by 5 bases and J by 4 bases; unmatched bases: 9. The CDR3 has 15 amino acids. CDR1 PRHDT and CDR2 FYEKMQ come from the germline V gene (reference sequence). The DNA of the CDR3 is TGTGCCAGCAGCCTCCGGGACAGGGTGCTATACGAGCAGTACTTC. Its translation is CASSLRDRVLYEQYF.

The chain recombines TRBV5-1 with TRBJ1-1, with a possible D match to TRBD1 (5 bases). Per the germline V gene, CDR1 is SGHRS and CDR2 is YFSETQ. Trimming took off 2 bases at V and 3 bases at J, with 11 bases between the two ends. This CDR3 is built from 14 residues. The DNA for the CDR3 is TGCGCCAGCAGCTTTGGGGGGTCGGACACTGAAGCTTTCTTT. It codes for CASSFGGSDTEAFF. Together with reference TRBV5-1 and TRBJ1-1, the CDR3 gives the full variable domain: KAGVTQTPRYLIKTRGQQVTLSCSPISGHRSVSWYQQTPGQGLQFLFEYFSETQRNKGNFPGRFSGRQFSNSRSEMNVSTLELGDSALYLCASSFGGSDTEAFFGQGTRLTVV.

The genes are TRBV2 and TRBJ2-7; possible D gene TRBD1, 6 bases. Trimming pared 4 bases from V and 1 base from J, leaving 14 bases between. This CDR3 contains 15 residues. Per germline, CDR1 SNHLY and CDR2 FYNNEI. The CDR3 protein is CASSAGQGSSYEQYF. The CDR3 nucleotides are TGTGCCAGCAGTGCAGGGCAGGGGAGTTCCTACGAGCAGTACTTC.

The V and J genes are TRBV28 and TRBJ2-2, with TRBD2 matching over 11 bases. J lost 5 bases, V lost 5 bases, and 7 bases had no gene match. The CDR3 has 16 amino acids. CDR1 is MDHEN and CDR2 is SYDVKM in the germline V gene. The CDR3 DNA reads TGTGCCAGCAGTAAAGGGACTAGCGGAGGTACCGGGGAGCTGTTTTTT. It is translated as CASSKGTSGGTGELFF.

The V and J genes are TRBV27 and TRBJ1-1; TRBD1 matches at 7 bases. V trimming: 4 bases; J trimming: 5 bases; junction bases outside the gene matches: 13. The CDR3 has 16 amino acids. The germline gives CDR1 MNHEY, CDR2 SMNVEV (reference sequence). CDR3 sequence (DNA): TGTGCCAGCAGTTCCACAGCGACAGGGTGGCGGACTGAAGCTTTCTTT. Its protein product is CASSSTATGWRTEAFF.

The gene calls are TRBV5-1 and TRBJ2-7, with D possibly TRBD1 on 5 matching bases. Between the trimmed V and J ends, which lost 0 bases and 6 bases, there was a span of 10 bases. Germline V gene lookup returns CDR1 SGHRS and CDR2 YFSETQ. The CDR3 is 13 residues long. The CDR3: CASSLALGLEQYF. CDR3 bases: TGCGCCAGCAGCTTGGCCTTGGGGCTCGAGCAGTACTTC.

The chain links TRBV7-6 to TRBJ1-5; 7 nucleotides align to TRBD1. Looked up from germline, CDR1 is SGHVS and CDR2 is FNYEAQ. CDR3 length: 16 amino acids. V was clipped by 1 base and J by 3 bases; unmatched bases: 6. DNA of the CDR3: TGTGCCAGCAGCTTAGAAGGGGGCGCTTCCAATCAGCCCCAGCATTTT. Its translation is CASSLEGGASNQPQHF.

The V and J genes are TRBV18 and TRBJ2-4, with TRBD1 identical over 8 bases. The V segment lost 4 bases and the J segment 7 bases; nucleotides outside the gene matches: 6. CDR1 is KGHSH, CDR2 LQKENI, per germline. The CDR3 covers 14 residues. CDR3 in amino acids: CASSLGQGVNIQYF. CDR3 coding DNA: TGTGCCAGCTCACTCGGACAGGGAGTGAACATTCAGTACTTC. Filled out from reference TRBV18 and TRBJ2-4, the complete variable domain reads NAGVMQNPRHLVRRRGQEARLRCSPMKGHSHVYWYRQLPEEGLKFMVYLQKENIIDESGMPKERFSAEFPKEGPSILRIQQVVRGDSAAYFCASSLGQGVNIQYFGAGTRLSVL.

The chain joins TRBV27 to TRBJ2-3; 7 bases line up with TRBD2. Per the germline V gene, CDR1 is MNHEY and CDR2 is SMNVEV (reference sequence). The CDR3 has 15 residues. The ends lost 5 bases at V and 2 bases at J; junction bases unmatched: 7. The CDR3 DNA follows: TGTGCCAGCAGTATCAAGCGGGGAGACACAGATACGCAGTATTTT. Translated: CASSIKRGDTDTQYF.

The table lists this clone with a count of one. The genes are TRBV6-2 or TRBV6-3 and TRBJ2-7, with D possibly TRBD1 on 6 matching bases. Deletions cut 6 bases from V and 2 bases from J, with 23 bases between. The CDR3 is 17 amino acids. Germline V gives CDR1 MNHEY, CDR2 SVGEGT. In DNA form, the CDR3 reads TGTGCCAGCAGCAACCCCTACAGCAGGGGCGGAGCCTACGAGCAGTACGTC. Protein sequence: CASSNPYSRGGAYEQYV.

The V call is TRBV4-1, the J call TRBJ2-3; TRBD2 matches 7 bases. This CDR3 spans 14 amino acids. V dropped 4 bases and J dropped 5; count of bases not matched to a gene: 6. CDR1 is MGHRA and CDR2 is YSYEKL in the germline V gene. The CDR3 here is CASSRTSAVDTQYF. CDR3 bases: TGCGCCAGCAGCCGCACTAGCGCCGTAGATACGCAGTATTTT.

This sequence joins TRBV10-1 and TRBJ2-3; perhaps TRBD2 as D (5 bases). CDR1 and CDR2 from the germline V gene are WNHNN and SYGVQD (reference sequence). V lost 2 bases to trimming and J lost 4 bases, with 13 bases between them. The CDR3 has 15 residues. The chain's CDR3 is CASSEPGIGSDTQYF. The DNA of the CDR3 is TGCGCCAGCAGTGAGCCGGGGATCGGCTCAGATACGCAGTATTTT.

The chain employs TRBV6-2 or TRBV6-3 and TRBJ2-3; D gene uncertain. V lost 5 bases to trimming and J lost 2 bases, with 14 bases between them. This CDR3 contains 15 residues. The V gene's germline CDR1 is MNHEY and CDR2 SVGEGT. In DNA, the CDR3 is TGTGCCAGCAGTCTAGGGTGGGGATACACAGATACGCAGTATTTT. Its protein product is CASSLGWGYTDTQYF.

This clone was observed a handful of times. The chain recombines TRBV2 with TRBJ1-3; the match to TRBD1 covers 10 bases. Germline V lookup: CDR1 SNHLY, CDR2 FYNNEI. CDR3 size: 14 residues. V was clipped by 7 bases and J by 4 bases; unmatched bases: 4. The CDR3 sequence: CASTWTGGGNTIYF. The CDR3 DNA is TGTGCCAGCACCTGGACAGGGGGAGGAAACACCATATATTTT. Full variable domain (remainder filled in from reference TRBV2 and TRBJ1-3): EPEVTQTPSHQVTQMGQEVILRCVPISNHLYFYWYRQILGQKVEFLVSFYNNEISEKSEIFDDQFSVERPDGSNFTLKIRSTKLEDSAMYFCASTWTGGGNTIYFGEGSWLTVV.

The count of this clone is one. The rearrangement uses TRBV10-1 and TRBJ1-6, with 10 bases lining up with TRBD1. The CDR3 runs to 15 residues. Germline V gene lookup returns CDR1 WNHNN and CDR2 SYGVQD (reference sequence). Germline trimming cut 2 bases from V and 8 bases from J; bases unmatched to any gene: 3. CDR3 amino acids: CASSEGTGDYSPLHF. The CDR3 DNA follows: TGCGCCAGCAGTGAGGGGACAGGGGATTATTCACCCCTCCACTTT.

In this sample, this clone turned up once. The chain combines TRBV18 with TRBJ1-6, with 8 bases lining up with TRBD1. Germline assignment: CDR1 KGHSH and CDR2 LQKENI. The V and J ends lost 4 bases and 6 bases, in that order; junction bases with no gene match: 5. The CDR3 is 15 amino acids. The CDR3 region is CASSRLGQGNSPLHF. CDR3 DNA: TGTGCCAGCTCACGTCTCGGACAGGGTAATTCACCCCTCCACTTT.

V is TRBV12-3 or TRBV12-4 and J is TRBJ1-2; 7 bases fit TRBD1. The CDR3 extends over 13 amino acids. Trimming at V came to 5 bases and at J to 5 bases, leaving 5 bases not matched to a gene. The CDR3 bases are TGTGCCAGCAGTCAGACAGGGTTATATGGCTACACCTTC. Translating it yields CASSQTGLYGYTF.

The chain employs TRBV19 and TRBJ2-3; TRBD2 aligns across 8 bases. This CDR3 spans 17 amino acids. CDR1 is LNHDA, CDR2 SQIVND, per germline (reference sequence). V shed 3 bases and J 4 bases; nucleotides not matched to a gene: 12. CDR3 nucleotides: TGTGCCAGTAGTATTAGGATGAGCGGGAGAGGAGCAGATACGCAGTATTTT. Its translation: CASSIRMSGRGADTQYF.

This chain joins TRBV9 and TRBJ2-5; possibly TRBD1 or TRBD2 for D (6 bases each). Trimming removed 6 bases from V and 4 bases from J, with 16 bases in between. This CDR3 has 14 amino acids. CDR1 is SGDLS, CDR2 YYNGEE, per germline. The CDR3 spells CASTKGGGRETQYF. DNA for the CDR3: TGTGCCAGCACCAAAGGTGGGGGGCGAGAGACCCAGTACTTC.

J is TRBJ2-7 and V is TRBV18, with TRBD1 as a possible D gene (5 bases). The CDR3 is made up of 14 amino acids. The V end was cut by 0 bases, the J end by 1 base, with 7 bases between. CDR1 is KGHSH and CDR2 is LQKENI in the germline V gene. The CDR3 region has the DNA TGTGCCAGCTCACCACCGGGGCTGTCCTACGAGCAGTACTTC. Translating it yields CASSPPGLSYEQYF. Filled out from reference TRBV18 and TRBJ2-7, the complete variable domain reads NAGVMQNPRHLVRRRGQEARLRCSPMKGHSHVYWYRQLPEEGLKFMVYLQKENIIDESGMPKERFSAEFPKEGPSILRIQQVVRGDSAAYFCASSPPGLSYEQYFGPGTRLTVT.

Notes on this clone: Germline and junction disagree at one end, which may indicate a read error. The chain combines TRBV6-2 or TRBV6-3 with TRBJ2-4; D not resolved. Germline V gene lookup returns CDR1 MNHEY and CDR2 SVGEGT. The CDR3 consists of 15 residues. CDR3 in amino acids: CASSYPTDTKNIQYF. DNA of the CDR3: TGTGCCAGCAGTTACCCGACCGATACCAAGAACATTCAGTACTTC.

V and J are TRBV25-1 and TRBJ1-2, with a weak D call TRBD1 (5 bases). Germline values: CDR1 MGHDK, CDR2 SYGVNS. Trimming shortened V by 7 bases and J by 4 bases, and 10 bases separated the two germline ends. The CDR3 has 12 residues. Here the CDR3 DNA reads TGTGCCAGCACGGACAAAATCTATGGCTACACCTTC. Translation: CASTDKIYGYTF.

The gene calls are TRBV4-1 and TRBJ2-7; no firm D call. This CDR3 has 13 residues. Germline V gene lookup returns CDR1 MGHRA and CDR2 YSYEKL. V lost 1 base, J lost 2 bases, and 6 bases lay in between. CDR3 bases: TGCGCCAGCAGCCAAGGTCTAGCCTACGAGCAGTACTTC. Protein product: CASSQGLAYEQYF.

The chain couples TRBV12-3 or TRBV12-4 to TRBJ2-7; TRBD1 might be the D (5 bases). Trimming shortened V by 6 bases and J by 5 bases, and 11 bases separated the two germline ends. The CDR3 extends over 12 amino acids. For the CDR3, the DNA is TGTGCCAGCAGCAGGGTTTCCCACGAGCAGTACTTC. Its translation is CASSRVSHEQYF.